This is a list of T cell receptor beta chains from one sample in a study of monozygotic twins with inflammatory bowel disease. TCRdb reprocessed the 5' RACE reads and keeps a single row for each CDR3 protein, giving no DNA. The sample has over 350,000 distinct CDR3 sequences, and its top ten clones hold 2% to 3%. The sequencing input was blood. Receptors were obtained from a human donor with ulcerative colitis or Crohn's disease, or a healthy co-twin of an affected twin (not recorded which). The CDR3 runs from the conserved cysteine through the conserved F or W. Each record gives: V gene, J gene, CDR3 protein.

v_gene: TRBV5-1; j_gene: TRBJ1-1; CDR3aa: CASSLALGLANTEAFF
v_gene: TRBV7-4; j_gene: TRBJ1-4; CDR3aa: CASSLNRAPEKLFF
v_gene: TRBV2; j_gene: TRBJ1-2; CDR3aa: CASRLGTGDAGYTF
v_gene: TRBV30; j_gene: TRBJ2-5; CDR3aa: CAWSDGTGLRETQYF
v_gene: TRBV25-1; j_gene: TRBJ2-7; CDR3aa: CASRDHNEQYF
v_gene: TRBV5-1; j_gene: TRBJ2-3; CDR3aa: CASSFGLAGTADTQYF
v_gene: TRBV25-1; j_gene: TRBJ2-5; CDR3aa: CASSDAGRETQYF
v_gene: TRBV20-1; j_gene: TRBJ1-5; CDR3aa: CSARESVRDNQPQHF
v_gene: TRBV20-1; j_gene: TRBJ2-7; CDR3aa: CSAQRWGTYEQYF
v_gene: TRBV6-5; j_gene: TRBJ1-2; CDR3aa: CASSYLGTGYGYTF
v_gene: TRBV7-9; j_gene: TRBJ1-2; CDR3aa: CASMIAGQGNGYTF
v_gene: TRBV10-3; j_gene: TRBJ2-7; CDR3aa: CAISESSGSYEQYF
v_gene: TRBV5-1; j_gene: TRBJ1-4; CDR3aa: CASSLEAVEATNEKLFF
v_gene: TRBV5-1; j_gene: TRBJ2-4; CDR3aa: CASSLPIQNIQYF
v_gene: TRBV5-5; j_gene: TRBJ2-3; CDR3aa: CASSGRGDSFTDTQYF
v_gene: TRBV9; j_gene: TRBJ2-2; CDR3aa: CASSVGVSGELFF
v_gene: TRBV20-1; j_gene: TRBJ2-7; CDR3aa: CSARDQTGQSYEQYF
v_gene: TRBV6-5; j_gene: TRBJ2-3; CDR3aa: CASSSLGLASTDTQYF
v_gene: TRBV7-2; j_gene: TRBJ2-5; CDR3aa: CASSLGVWETQYF
v_gene: TRBV29-1; j_gene: TRBJ1-1; CDR3aa: CSVPDRANTEAFF